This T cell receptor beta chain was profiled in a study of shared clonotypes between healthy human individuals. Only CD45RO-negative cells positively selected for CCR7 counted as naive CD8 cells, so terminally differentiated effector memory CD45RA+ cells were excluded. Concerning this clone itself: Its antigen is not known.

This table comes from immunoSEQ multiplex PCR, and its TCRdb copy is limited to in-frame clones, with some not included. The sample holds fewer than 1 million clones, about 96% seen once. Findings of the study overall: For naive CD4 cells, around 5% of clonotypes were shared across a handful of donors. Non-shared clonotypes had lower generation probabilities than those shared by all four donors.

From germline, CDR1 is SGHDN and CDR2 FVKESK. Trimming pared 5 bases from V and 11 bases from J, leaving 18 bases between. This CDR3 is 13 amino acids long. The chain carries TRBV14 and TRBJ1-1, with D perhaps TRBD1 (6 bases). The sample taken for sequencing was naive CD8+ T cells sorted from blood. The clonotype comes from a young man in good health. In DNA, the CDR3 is TGTGCCAGCAGCATCCGACAGGAGCCGCCGGCTTTCTTT. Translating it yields CASSIRQEPPAFF.